A single sample is the source of the 22 T cell receptor beta chains below, sequenced in a study of cytomegalovirus exposure and HLA in healthy donors. Sequencing used immunoSEQ multiplex PCR; TCRdb keeps in-frame clones, though not all of them. Here the sample spans some 150,000 clones, just under 90% being singletons. The source material was PBMCs. Every receptor here comes from a woman aged 30 to 39 in good health and CMV-seropositive.

CDR3 sequence reads: CASGETSGYQDTQYF. In nucleotides, the CDR3 is TGTGCCAGCGGGGAGACTAGCGGTTATCAAGATACGCAGTATTTT. The chain uses TRBV27 and TRBJ2-3; 9 positions agree with TRBD2. Per the germline V gene, CDR1 is MNHEY and CDR2 is SMNVEV (reference sequence). After removal of 8 bases from V and 5 bases from J, the junction contained 11 bases not matched to a gene. This CDR3 is built from 15 residues.

This clone was detected a few times. This chain connects TRBV19 to TRBJ1-5; TRBD1 matches 8 bases. Germline loops: CDR1 LNHDA, CDR2 SQIVND (reference sequence). J lost 3 bases, V lost 10 bases, and 8 bases had no gene match. The CDR3 sequence is 14 residues long. CDR3 sequence reads: CATDRGIPNQPQHF. For the CDR3, the DNA is TGTGCCACAGACAGGGGCATCCCCAATCAGCCCCAGCATTTT.

A single count supports this clone. The V gene is TRBV10-3, the J gene TRBJ2-2; possible D gene TRBD2, 5 bases. V lost 0 bases to trimming and J lost 5 bases, with 10 bases between them. This CDR3 spans 15 amino acids. Germline V gene data show CDR1 as ENHRY and CDR2 as SYGVKD. CDR3 in DNA: TGTGCCATCAGTGAGTCATGGAGAGGGACCGGGGAGCTGTTTTTT. Protein: CAISESWRGTGELFF.

This chain connects TRBV18 to TRBJ2-7, with D uncertain. V was shortened by 3 bases and J by 3 bases, with 9 bases between the two germline ends. The germline CDR1 and CDR2 sequences are KGHSH and LQKENI. This CDR3 has 13 amino acids. The CDR3 sequence: CASSPPNGYEQYF. The CDR3 DNA reads TGTGCCAGCTCACCTCCTAACGGCTACGAGCAGTACTTC.

This chain links TRBV12-5 with TRBJ1-1, with D uncertain. The V end was cut by 5 bases, the J end by 6 bases, with 13 bases between. Germline lookup yields CDR1 LGHNT and CDR2 FRNRAP. This CDR3 has 13 residues. CDR3 sequence (DNA): TGTGCTAGTGGTCCGAGGAGGGCCGCTGAAGCTTTCTTT. Translating gives CASGPRRAAEAFF.

The chain recombines TRBV4-1 with TRBJ2-7, with 10 bases lining up with TRBD2. The germline gives CDR1 MGHRA, CDR2 YSYEKL. CDR3 length equals 16 residues. V was pared by 1 base and J by 3 bases, with 6 bases of the junction left unmatched. In DNA, the CDR3 is TGCGCCAGCAGCCAAGGAAGCGGGAGGGCCCACTACGAGCAGTACTTC. It specifies CASSQGSGRAHYEQYF.

The chain recombines TRBV25-1 with TRBJ2-5; 7 bases fit TRBD1. Germline V CDR1 and CDR2: MGHDK, SYGVNS. The CDR3 length is 13 residues. V gave up 0 bases and J gave up 10 bases; unmatched junction bases: 5. In nucleotides, the CDR3 is TGTGCCAGCAGTGAATATGGGGACAGAGTCCAGTACTTC. This encodes CASSEYGDRVQYF.

This clone was picked up a small number of times. This sequence joins TRBV2 and TRBJ2-7; D unresolved. In germline, CDR1 is SNHLY, CDR2 FYNNEI. The V end lost 6 bases, the J end lost 3 bases, and 3 bases lay between the germline ends. This CDR3 contains 10 residues. CDR3 sequence (DNA): TGTGCCAGCAGGAGCTACGAGCAGTACTTC. Protein product: CASRSYEQYF.

This chain joins TRBV27 and TRBJ2-3, with TRBD2 identical over 10 bases. This CDR3 has 16 amino acids. V dropped 2 bases and J dropped 1; count of bases not matched to a gene: 3. Germline CDR1 MNHEY, CDR2 SMNVEV (reference sequence). The CDR3 DNA follows: TGTGCCAGCAGTTTAATTGGGACTAGCGGCACAGATACGCAGTATTTT. Its protein is CASSLIGTSGTDTQYF.

The J gene is TRBJ2-7, the V gene TRBV11-2; weak D call: TRBD2 (6 bases). The V gene's germline CDR1 is SGHAT and CDR2 FQNNGV. V was pared by 1 base and J by 6 bases, with 10 bases between. The CDR3 spans 13 residues. The CDR3, as DNA: TGTGCCAGCAGCTTAGTAACCGGGGGCGAGCAGTACTTC. Translation: CASSLVTGGEQYF.

V is TRBV9 and J is TRBJ1-5; the D gene is possibly TRBD1 (5 bases). The CDR3 is 15 amino acids. Trimming shortened V by 0 bases and J by 6 bases, and 13 bases separated the two germline ends. Germline V lookup: CDR1 SGDLS, CDR2 YYNGEE. Written as DNA, the CDR3 is TGTGCCAGCAGCGTAGACGGGGGGGTAGGTCAGCCCCAGCATTTT. Its translation is CASSVDGGVGQPQHF.

This clone was detected only a few times. The chain carries TRBV4-1 and TRBJ1-2; no clear D. Germline V CDR1 and CDR2: MGHRA, YSYEKL. The CDR3 runs to 18 residues. V gave up 0 bases and J gave up 0 bases, with 17 bases separating them. The CDR3 loop is CASSQEPFRQVSNYGYTF. In nucleotides, the CDR3 is TGCGCCAGCAGCCAAGAACCTTTCAGGCAGGTCTCTAACTATGGCTACACCTTC.

This CDR3 reads CASSVRTGSYEQYF. DNA for the CDR3: TGTGCCAGCAGTGTCAGGACAGGTTCCTACGAGCAGTACTTC. The rearrangement joins TRBV6-4 to TRBJ2-7; 7 bases are shared with TRBD1. From germline, CDR1 is MRHNA and CDR2 SNTAGT. V was clipped by 4 bases and J by 1 base; unmatched bases: 4. CDR3 length equals 14 residues.

This sequence joins TRBV2 and TRBJ1-5; 8 nucleotides match TRBD1. This CDR3 has 17 amino acids. Germline lookup yields CDR1 SNHLY and CDR2 FYNNEI. V dropped 4 bases and J dropped 1; count of bases not matched to a gene: 9. The CDR3 DNA reads TGTGCCAGCAGTGTAGAAGTTGGACAGGGAAGCAATCAGCCCCAGCATTTT. This translates into CASSVEVGQGSNQPQHF. The whole variable domain, filled in from reference TRBV2 and TRBJ1-5, reads EPEVTQTPSHQVTQMGQEVILRCVPISNHLYFYWYRQILGQKVEFLVSFYNNEISEKSEIFDDQFSVERPDGSNFTLKIRSTKLEDSAMYFCASSVEVGQGSNQPQHFGDGTRLSIL.

J is TRBJ2-1 and V is TRBV4-1; D is possibly TRBD1 (6 bases). Per the germline V gene, CDR1 is MGHRA and CDR2 is YSYEKL. Deletions cut 3 bases from V and 4 bases from J, with 22 bases between. CDR3 size: 18 residues. The CDR3, as DNA: TGCGCCAGCAGCCACCGAAACCTCCGGGACAAGCAATACAATGAGCAGTTCTTC. This sequence encodes CASSHRNLRDKQYNEQFF.

The table lists this clone with a count of one. The chain is built from TRBV4-2 and TRBJ1-6; maybe TRBD1 (6 bases). Trimming stripped 0 bases from V and 8 bases from J, with 17 bases between. Germline lookup yields CDR1 LGHNA and CDR2 YNFKEQ. The CDR3 spans 17 residues. The CDR3 loop is CASSQDSRGRTHSPLHF. The CDR3 DNA reads TGTGCCAGCAGCCAAGACTCCAGGGGCAGGACTCATTCACCCCTCCACTTT.

This sequence joins TRBV19 and TRBJ1-2, with D possibly matching TRBD1 (6 bases). The V gene lost 3 bases and the J gene lost 0 bases, with 11 bases spanning the gap. Germline CDR1 reads LNHDA; CDR2 reads SQIVND (reference sequence). The CDR3 runs 15 residues. As DNA, the CDR3 is TGTGCCAGTAGTATGGCAGGGGCTGCTAACTATGGCTACACCTTC. Its translation: CASSMAGAANYGYTF.

For the CDR3, the DNA is TGTGCCAGCAGCGTAGTGGGGGAGGAAGGTTACGAGCAGTACTTC. Its protein is CASSVVGEEGYEQYF. This sequence joins TRBV9 and TRBJ2-7; D might be TRBD2 (6 bases). V was cut by 0 bases and J by 4 bases, with 14 bases left in between. The CDR3 is 15 amino acids. Germline loops: CDR1 SGDLS, CDR2 YYNGEE.

The V call is TRBV6-6, the J call TRBJ1-2, with 12 bases lining up with TRBD1. Per the germline V gene, CDR1 is MNHNY and CDR2 is SVGAGI (reference sequence). The CDR3 is made up of 16 amino acids. V lost 0 bases to trimming and J lost 10 bases; unmatched junction nucleotides: 9. CDR3 protein: CASSYSSSGTGGAYTF. CDR3 DNA: TGTGCCAGCAGTTACTCGTCTAGCGGGACAGGGGGCGCCTACACCTTC.

This clone was recorded only once. The rearrangement links TRBV6-1 to TRBJ2-3, with 10 bases fitting TRBD2. The CDR3 extends over 16 amino acids. Germline lookup yields CDR1 MNHNS and CDR2 SASEGT. With 1 base clipped from V and 3 bases from J, the junction kept 4 bases outside the gene matches. CDR3 loop: CASSEGAGGSTDTQYF. DNA of the CDR3: TGTGCCAGCAGTGAAGGAGCGGGGGGGTCGACAGATACGCAGTATTTT.

The rearrangement uses TRBV7-9 and TRBJ2-2; 9 bases are a match to TRBD1. Germline values: CDR1 SEHNR, CDR2 FQNEAQ (reference sequence). V was pared by 3 bases and J by 4 bases, with 6 bases of the junction left unmatched. CDR3 size: 16 residues. CDR3 sequence: CASSLFSTGGTGELFF. For the CDR3, the DNA is TGTGCCAGCAGCTTGTTTTCGACAGGGGGCACCGGGGAGCTGTTTTTT.

The chain's CDR3 is CASSLDLFNLGGLNEKLFF. DNA of the CDR3: TGTGCCAGCAGCTTAGATCTTTTTAATCTCGGAGGCCTAAATGAAAAACTGTTTTTT. The chain uses TRBV11-2 and TRBJ1-4, with unresolved D. The CDR3 length is 19 residues. Per the germline V gene, CDR1 is SGHAT and CDR2 is FQNNGV. V lost 0 bases and J 5 bases, leaving 22 bases between the germline ends.